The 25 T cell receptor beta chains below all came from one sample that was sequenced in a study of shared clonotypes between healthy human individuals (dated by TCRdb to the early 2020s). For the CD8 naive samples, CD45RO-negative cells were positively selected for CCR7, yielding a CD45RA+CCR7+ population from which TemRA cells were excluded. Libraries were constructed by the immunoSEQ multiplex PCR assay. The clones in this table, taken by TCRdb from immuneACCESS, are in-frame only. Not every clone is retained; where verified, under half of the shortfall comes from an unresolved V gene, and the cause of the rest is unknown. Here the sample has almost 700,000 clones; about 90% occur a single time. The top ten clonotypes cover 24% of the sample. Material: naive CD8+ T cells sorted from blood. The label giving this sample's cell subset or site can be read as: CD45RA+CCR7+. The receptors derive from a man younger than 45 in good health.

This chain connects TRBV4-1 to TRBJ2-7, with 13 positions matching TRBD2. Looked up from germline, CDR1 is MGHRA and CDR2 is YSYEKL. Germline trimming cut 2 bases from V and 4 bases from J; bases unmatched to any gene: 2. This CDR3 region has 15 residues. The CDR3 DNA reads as TGCGCCAGCAGCCAAATACTAGCGGGAGGGTACGAGCAGTACTTC. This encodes CASSQILAGGYEQYF.

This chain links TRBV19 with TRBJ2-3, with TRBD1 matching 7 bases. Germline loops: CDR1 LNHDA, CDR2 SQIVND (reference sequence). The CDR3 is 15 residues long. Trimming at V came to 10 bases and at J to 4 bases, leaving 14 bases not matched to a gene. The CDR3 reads CATKVGDRDADTQYF. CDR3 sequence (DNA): TGTGCCACAAAAGTCGGTGACAGGGACGCAGATACGCAGTATTTT.

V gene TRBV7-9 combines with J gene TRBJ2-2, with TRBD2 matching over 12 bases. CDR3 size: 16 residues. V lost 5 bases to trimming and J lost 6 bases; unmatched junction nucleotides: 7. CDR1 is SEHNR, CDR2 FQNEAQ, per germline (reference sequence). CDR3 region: CASSLGLAGMSGELFF. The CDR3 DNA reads TGTGCCAGCAGCCTCGGACTAGCGGGAATGTCCGGGGAGCTGTTTTTT. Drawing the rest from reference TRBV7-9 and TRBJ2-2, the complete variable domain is DTGVSQNPRHKITKRGQNVTFRCDPISEHNRLYWYRQTLGQGPEFLTYFQNEAQLEKSRLLSDRFSAERPKGSFSTLEIQRTEQGDSAMYLCASSLGLAGMSGELFFGEGSRLTVL.

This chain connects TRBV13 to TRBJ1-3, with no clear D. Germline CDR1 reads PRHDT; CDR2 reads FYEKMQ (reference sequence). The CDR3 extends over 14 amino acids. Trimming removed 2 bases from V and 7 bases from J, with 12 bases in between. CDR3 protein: CASSLPGRKNTIYF. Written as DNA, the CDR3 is TGTGCCAGCAGCTTACCGGGTAGGAAGAACACCATATATTTT.

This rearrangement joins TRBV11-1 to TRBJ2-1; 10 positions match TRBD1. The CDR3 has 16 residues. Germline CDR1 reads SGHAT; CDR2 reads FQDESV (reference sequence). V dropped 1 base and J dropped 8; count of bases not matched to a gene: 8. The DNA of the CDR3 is TGTGCCAGCAGCTTAGGTGGGACAGGGGTATTCGATGAGCAGTTCTTC. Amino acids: CASSLGGTGVFDEQFF. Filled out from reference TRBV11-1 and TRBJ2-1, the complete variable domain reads EAEVAQSPRYKITEKSQAVAFWCDPISGHATLYWYRQILGQGPELLVQFQDESVVDDSQLPKDRFSAERLKGVDSTLKIQPAELGDSAMYLCASSLGGTGVFDEQFFGPGTRLTVL.

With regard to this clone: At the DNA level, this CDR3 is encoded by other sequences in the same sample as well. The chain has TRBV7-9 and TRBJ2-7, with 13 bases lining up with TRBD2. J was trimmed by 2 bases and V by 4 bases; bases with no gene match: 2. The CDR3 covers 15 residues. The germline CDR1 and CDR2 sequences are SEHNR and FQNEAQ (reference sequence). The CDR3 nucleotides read TGTGCCAGCAGCTCAACTAGCGGGAGGGCCTACGAGCAGTACTTC. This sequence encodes CASSSTSGRAYEQYF.

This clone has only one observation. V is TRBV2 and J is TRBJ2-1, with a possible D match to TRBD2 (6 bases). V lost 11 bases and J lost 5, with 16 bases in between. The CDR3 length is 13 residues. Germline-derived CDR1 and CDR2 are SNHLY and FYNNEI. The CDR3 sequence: CAGIRDLNNEQFF. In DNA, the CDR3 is TGTGCCGGCATCCGGGACTTAAACAATGAGCAGTTCTTC.

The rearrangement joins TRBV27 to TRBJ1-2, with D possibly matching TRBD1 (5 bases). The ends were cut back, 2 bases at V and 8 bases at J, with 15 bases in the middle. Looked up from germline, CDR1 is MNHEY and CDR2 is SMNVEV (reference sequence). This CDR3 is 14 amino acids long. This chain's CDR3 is CASSLAGVFGGYTF. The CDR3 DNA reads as TGTGCCAGCAGTTTAGCGGGGGTCTTTGGGGGCTACACCTTC.

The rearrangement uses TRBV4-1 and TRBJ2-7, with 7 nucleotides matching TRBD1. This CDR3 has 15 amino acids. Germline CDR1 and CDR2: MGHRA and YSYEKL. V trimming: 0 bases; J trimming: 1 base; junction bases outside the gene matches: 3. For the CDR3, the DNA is TGCGCCAGCAGCCAAGATCTGGGACAGTCCTACGAGCAGTACTTC. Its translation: CASSQDLGQSYEQYF.

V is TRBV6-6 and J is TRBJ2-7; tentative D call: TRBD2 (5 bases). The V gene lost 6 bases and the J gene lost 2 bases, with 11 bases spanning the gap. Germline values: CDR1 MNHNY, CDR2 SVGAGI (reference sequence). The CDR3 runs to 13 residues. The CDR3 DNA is TGTGCCAGCAGATTGACTACTGCCTACGAGCAGTACTTC. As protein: CASRLTTAYEQYF.

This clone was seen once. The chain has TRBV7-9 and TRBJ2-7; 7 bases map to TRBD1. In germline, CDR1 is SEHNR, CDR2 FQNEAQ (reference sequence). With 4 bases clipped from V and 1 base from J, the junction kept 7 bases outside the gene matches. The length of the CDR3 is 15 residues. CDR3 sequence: CASSSRGQASYEQYF. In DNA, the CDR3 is TGTGCCAGCAGCTCAAGAGGACAGGCTTCCTACGAGCAGTACTTC. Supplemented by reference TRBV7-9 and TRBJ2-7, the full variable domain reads DTGVSQNPRHKITKRGQNVTFRCDPISEHNRLYWYRQTLGQGPEFLTYFQNEAQLEKSRLLSDRFSAERPKGSFSTLEIQRTEQGDSAMYLCASSSRGQASYEQYFGPGTRLTVT.

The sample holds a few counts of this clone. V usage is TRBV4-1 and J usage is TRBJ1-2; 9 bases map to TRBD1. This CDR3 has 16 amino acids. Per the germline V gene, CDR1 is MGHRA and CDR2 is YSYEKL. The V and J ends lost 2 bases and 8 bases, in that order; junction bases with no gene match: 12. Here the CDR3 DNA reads TGCGCCAGCAGCCAAACCCCCCTCTCTACAGGGGGCGGCTACACCTTC. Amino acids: CASSQTPLSTGGGYTF.

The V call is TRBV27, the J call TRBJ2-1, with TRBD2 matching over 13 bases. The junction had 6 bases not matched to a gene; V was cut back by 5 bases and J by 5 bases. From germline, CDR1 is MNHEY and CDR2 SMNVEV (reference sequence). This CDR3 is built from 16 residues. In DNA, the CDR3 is TGTGCCAGCAGTACAACCGGGACTAGCGGGAACAATGAGCAGTTCTTC. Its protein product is CASSTTGTSGNNEQFF.

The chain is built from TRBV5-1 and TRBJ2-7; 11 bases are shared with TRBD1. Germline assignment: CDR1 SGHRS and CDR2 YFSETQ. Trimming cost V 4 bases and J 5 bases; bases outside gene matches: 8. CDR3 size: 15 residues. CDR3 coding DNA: TGCGCCAGCAGCCCCGGACAGGGGGCGCATCACGAGCAGTACTTC. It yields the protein CASSPGQGAHHEQYF.

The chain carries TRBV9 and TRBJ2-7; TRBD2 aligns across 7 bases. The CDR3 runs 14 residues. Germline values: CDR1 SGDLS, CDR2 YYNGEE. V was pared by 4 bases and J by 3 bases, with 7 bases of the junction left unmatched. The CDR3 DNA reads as TGTGCCAGCAGCCCAGCGGGGCGGAGCTACGAGCAGTACTTC. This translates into CASSPAGRSYEQYF.

Written as DNA, the CDR3 is TGTGCCAGCAGGCGAAACCGGGACAGGCAAGAGACCCAGTACTTC. It translates to CASRRNRDRQETQYF. This chain joins TRBV28 and TRBJ2-5; 8 bases align to TRBD1. The CDR3 has 15 amino acids. Germline assignment: CDR1 MDHEN and CDR2 SYDVKM. The V gene end was trimmed by 6 bases and the J gene end by 2 bases; junction bases not matched to a gene: 8.

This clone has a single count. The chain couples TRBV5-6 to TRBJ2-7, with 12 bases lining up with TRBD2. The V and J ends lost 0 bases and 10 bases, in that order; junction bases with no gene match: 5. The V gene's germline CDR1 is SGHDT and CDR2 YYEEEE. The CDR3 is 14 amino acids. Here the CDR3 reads CASSLGLAGVTQYF. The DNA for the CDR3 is TGTGCCAGCAGCTTGGGACTAGCGGGAGTAACTCAGTACTTC.

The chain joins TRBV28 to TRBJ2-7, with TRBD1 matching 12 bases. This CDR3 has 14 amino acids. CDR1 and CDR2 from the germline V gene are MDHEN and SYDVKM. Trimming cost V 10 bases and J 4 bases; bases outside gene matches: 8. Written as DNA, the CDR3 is TGTGCCATTACCGGGACAGGGGGCTTTTACGAGCAGTACTTC. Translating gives CAITGTGGFYEQYF.

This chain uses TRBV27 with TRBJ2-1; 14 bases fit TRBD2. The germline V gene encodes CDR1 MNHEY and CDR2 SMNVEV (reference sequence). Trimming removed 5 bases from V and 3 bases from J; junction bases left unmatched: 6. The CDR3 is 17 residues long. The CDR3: CASSRGTSGSLYNEQFF. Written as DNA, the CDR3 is TGTGCCAGCAGTCGTGGGACTAGCGGGAGTCTCTACAATGAGCAGTTCTTC.

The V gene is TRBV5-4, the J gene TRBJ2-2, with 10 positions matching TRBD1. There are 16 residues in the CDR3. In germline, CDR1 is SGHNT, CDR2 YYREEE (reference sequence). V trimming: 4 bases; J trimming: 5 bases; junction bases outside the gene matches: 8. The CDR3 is CASSIWKGQGTGELFF. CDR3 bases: TGTGCCAGCAGCATTTGGAAGGGACAGGGGACCGGGGAGCTGTTTTTT.

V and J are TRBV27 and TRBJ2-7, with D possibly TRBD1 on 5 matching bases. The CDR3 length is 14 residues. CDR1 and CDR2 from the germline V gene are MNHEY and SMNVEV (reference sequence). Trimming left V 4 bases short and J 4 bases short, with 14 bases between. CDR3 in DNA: TGTGCCAGCAGTTCCGACTCGCAGGGATACGAGCAGTACTTC. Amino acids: CASSSDSQGYEQYF.

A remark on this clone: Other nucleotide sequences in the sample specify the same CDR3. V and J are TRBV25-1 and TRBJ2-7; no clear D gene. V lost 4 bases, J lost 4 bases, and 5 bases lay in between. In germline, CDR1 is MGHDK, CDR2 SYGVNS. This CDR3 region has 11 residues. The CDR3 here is CASSAAYEQYF. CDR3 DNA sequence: TGTGCCAGCAGTGCCGCTTACGAGCAGTACTTC.

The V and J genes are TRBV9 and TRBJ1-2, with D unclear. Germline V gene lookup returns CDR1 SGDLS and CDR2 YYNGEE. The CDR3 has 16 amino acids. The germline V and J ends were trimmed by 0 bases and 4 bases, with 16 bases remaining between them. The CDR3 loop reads CASSVEVVVAGYGYTF. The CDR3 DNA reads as TGTGCCAGCAGCGTAGAGGTTGTTGTTGCGGGCTATGGCTACACCTTC.

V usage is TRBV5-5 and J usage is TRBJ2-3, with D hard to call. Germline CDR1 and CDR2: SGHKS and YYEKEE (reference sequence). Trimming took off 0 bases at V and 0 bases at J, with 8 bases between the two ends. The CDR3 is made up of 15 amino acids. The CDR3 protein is CASSLEGQSTDTQYF. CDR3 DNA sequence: TGTGCCAGCAGCTTGGAGGGCCAGAGCACAGATACGCAGTATTTT. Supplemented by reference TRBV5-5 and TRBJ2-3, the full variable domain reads DAGVTQSPTHLIKTRGQQVTLRCSPISGHKSVSWYQQVLGQGPQFIFQYYEKEERGRGNFPDRFSARQFPNYSSELNVNALLLGDSALYLCASSLEGQSTDTQYFGPGTRLTVL.

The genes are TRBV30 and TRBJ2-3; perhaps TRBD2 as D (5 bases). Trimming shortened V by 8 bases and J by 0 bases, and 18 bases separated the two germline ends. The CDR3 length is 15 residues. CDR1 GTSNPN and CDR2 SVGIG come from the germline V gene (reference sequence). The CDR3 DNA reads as TGTGCCCGGGGTACCGATTCTCGTAGCACAGATACGCAGTATTTT. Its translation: CARGTDSRSTDTQYF.